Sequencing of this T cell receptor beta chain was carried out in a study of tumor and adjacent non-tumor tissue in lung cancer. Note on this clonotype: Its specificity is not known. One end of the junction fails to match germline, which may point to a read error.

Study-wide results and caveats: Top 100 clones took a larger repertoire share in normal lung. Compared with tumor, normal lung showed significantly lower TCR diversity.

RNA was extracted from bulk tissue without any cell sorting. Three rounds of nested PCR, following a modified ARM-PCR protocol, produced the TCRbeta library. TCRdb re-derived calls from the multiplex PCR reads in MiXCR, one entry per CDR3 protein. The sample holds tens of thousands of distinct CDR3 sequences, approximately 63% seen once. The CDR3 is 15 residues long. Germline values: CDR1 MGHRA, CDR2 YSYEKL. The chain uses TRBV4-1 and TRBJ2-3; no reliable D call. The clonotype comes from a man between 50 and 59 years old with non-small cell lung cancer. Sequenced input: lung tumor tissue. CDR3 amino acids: CASSPIGILTDAQYF. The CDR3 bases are TGCGCCAGCAGCCCGATAGGGATTCTCACAGATGCGCAGTATTTT.